The source of this T cell receptor (beta chain) is a study of blood T cell repertoires in COVID-19. Overall study: Sites across the United States, Italy and Spain contributed samples from acute and convalescent COVID-19. PBMCs, B-cell-depleted T cells, or T cells provided the cDNA or gDNA that made up the material.

This clone has a handful of counts. In germline, CDR1 is SGHDN, CDR2 FVKESK. V was clipped by 3 bases and J by 5 bases, with 12 bases between them. The CDR3 spans 14 residues. The authors' processing: The assay estimated nucleated cells by amplifying reference gene primers. Sequenced by immunoSEQ multiplex PCR; TCRdb stores in-frame clones only, minus some. V, J and clone size are those of that table, while D and trimming were read from the DNA. The table includes about 300,000 clones, roughly 88% detected once. This TCR was sampled from a man younger than 30 with active or convalescent COVID-19. The specimen was peripheral blood. V is TRBV14 and J is TRBJ2-3, with unresolved D. For the CDR3, the DNA is TGTGCCAGCAGCCAGGAGAGGCCTCTAGATACGCAGTATTTT. Translation: CASSQERPLDTQYF. The whole variable domain, remainder taken from reference TRBV14 and TRBJ2-3, is EAGVTQFPSHSVIEKGQTVTLRCDPISGHDNLYWYRRVMGKEIKFLLHFVKESKQDESGMPNNRFLAERTGGTYSTLKVQPAELEDSGVYFCASSQERPLDTQYFGPGTRLTVL.